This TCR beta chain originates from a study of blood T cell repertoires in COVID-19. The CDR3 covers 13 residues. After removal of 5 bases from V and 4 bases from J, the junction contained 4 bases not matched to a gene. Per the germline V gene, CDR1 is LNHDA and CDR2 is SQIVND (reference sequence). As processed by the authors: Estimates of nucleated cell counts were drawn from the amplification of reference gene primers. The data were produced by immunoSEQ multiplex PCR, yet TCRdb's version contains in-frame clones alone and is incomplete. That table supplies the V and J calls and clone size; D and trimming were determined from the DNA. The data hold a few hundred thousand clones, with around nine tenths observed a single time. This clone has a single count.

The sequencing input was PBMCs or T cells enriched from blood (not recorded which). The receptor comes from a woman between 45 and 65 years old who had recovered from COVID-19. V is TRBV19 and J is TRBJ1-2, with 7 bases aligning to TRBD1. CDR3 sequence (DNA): TGTGCCAGTAGTGCGACAGGGACCTATGGCTACACCTTC. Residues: CASSATGTYGYTF. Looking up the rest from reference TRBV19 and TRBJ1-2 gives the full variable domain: DGGITQSPKYLFRKEGQNVTLSCEQNLNHDAMYWYRQDPGQGLRLIYYSQIVNDFQKGDIAEGYSVSREKKESFPLTVTSAQKNPTAFYLCASSATGTYGYTFGSGTRLTVV.